The clone carrying this TCR beta chain has only a few counts. V was pared by 1 base and J by 3 bases, with 16 bases between. The CDR3 length is 16 residues. CDR1 SEHNR and CDR2 FQNEAQ come from the germline V gene (reference sequence). These data originate in a study of blood T cell repertoires in COVID-19. Only in-frame clones appear in the TCRdb table, and some are missing; sequencing was by immunoSEQ multiplex PCR. The sample carries about 100,000 clones, roughly 84% recorded once. The receptor was isolated from a man between 70 and 80 years old with active or convalescent COVID-19. V usage is TRBV7-9 and J usage is TRBJ2-7, with a possible D match to TRBD1 (6 bases). The sample consisted of peripheral blood. In DNA, the CDR3 is TGTGCCAGCAGCTTAGGTGATGGGACAAGCATCTACGAGCAGTACTTC. Its protein is CASSLGDGTSIYEQYF.